The entry below describes one T cell receptor beta chain. Its antigen is undetermined. This record belongs to a study of immune evolution from preneoplasia to lung adenocarcinoma. Study-level findings and limits: From normal lung to invasive adenocarcinoma, top clone frequencies appeared to decrease.

Generated by immunoSEQ multiplex PCR, the TCRdb table keeps only in-frame clones and is missing some. The table records 4,500 to 5,500 clones, roughly 87% of them present only once. CDR3 length equals 12 residues. Germline V lookup: CDR1 SGHRS, CDR2 YFSETQ. V lost 4 bases, J lost 7 bases, and 2 bases stayed unmatched. The chain joins TRBV5-1 to TRBJ1-1, with 9 bases identical to TRBD1. Sequenced sample: FFPE invasive lung adenocarcinoma tissue. The clonotype comes from a person aged 45-60 years with lung adenocarcinoma. In DNA form, the CDR3 reads TGCGCCAGCAGCCCGGGACAGGGTGAAGCTTTCTTT. This sequence encodes CASSPGQGEAFF.